This T cell receptor (beta chain) appears in the sequencing data of a study of T cell responses to AZD1222 COVID-19 vaccine. The method was immunoSEQ multiplex PCR; TCRdb's version includes in-frame clones alone and lacks a portion of them. The data show 110,000 or so clones, approximately 93% seen once. The CDR3 length is 17 residues. Germline-derived CDR1 and CDR2 are MNHEY and SVGEGT. V lost 0 bases, J lost 4 bases, and 16 bases lay in between. The receptor's source is an adult in good health. The J gene is TRBJ1-3, the V gene TRBV6-2 or TRBV6-3; D unresolved. Here the sequenced sample was peripheral blood, taken on day 0 of AZD1222 vaccination. The CDR3 is CASSYSLTELEGNTIYF. Here the CDR3 DNA reads TGTGCCAGCAGTTACTCATTGACGGAGTTGGAAGGAAACACCATATATTTT.